The entry below describes one T cell receptor (beta chain). This clone was seen once. Its specific antigen is unknown. Nothing much larger sits one base from this clone, and base qualities are not available. The sample is drawn from a study of blood T cell repertoires in COVID-19 (dated by TCRdb to the early 2020s). Looking at the study overall: Samples from collaborators originated in the United States, Italy and Spain and spanned both the acute and convalescent phases of COVID-19. The material from the prospective study consisted of cDNA or gDNA derived from T cells, B-cell-depleted T cells, or PBMCs. Subjects who had been exposed to COVID-19, were actively infected with it, or had recovered from it provided the deeply sampled blood TCRbeta repertoires that made up the dataset. A freely available public database, intended as a resource for researchers studying the immune response to SARS-CoV-2, is where the repertoires were released. Samples were obtained from the ongoing ImmuneRACE study (first 160 participants) and from some 1,300 subjects provided by 6 global collaborators. Nearly every sample came with metadata listing a de-identified subject ID, COVID-19 status, age in years and sex. Where available, HLA class I and class II types were obtained from metadata supplied by the sample provider rather than from assay-based typing. Overall results and qualifications from the work: Clinical and demographic metadata were provided uncurated, with the amount varying by source and participant.

The CDR3, cysteine through phenylalanine, is 13 amino acids long. This entry keeps only the CDR3 DNA: 39 bases, framed from base 1. The germline ends are 7 bases apart after V is trimmed by 0 bases and J by 5 bases. From a lookup of the germline V gene, CDR1 and CDR2 are SGHDN and FVKESK. Whole blood was collected in K2EDTA tubes by collaborating institutions according to the institutions' own protocols. For TCRbeta analysis, collaborator samples were shipped as frozen whole blood, as isolated PBMCs, or as DNA extracted from either sample type. The immunoSEQ Assay, a bias-controlled multiplex PCR, was used to amplify TCRbeta CDR3 regions from genomic DNA. Turning to the authors' computational methods: The number of nucleated cells in each sample was estimated by amplification of reference gene primers within the assay. Sequence reads were collapsed and filtered to measure the absolute abundance of every unique TCRbeta CDR3 rearrangement. For each sample, productive Simpson clonality was calculated by taking the square root of Simpson's diversity index across productive rearrangements. What TCRdb holds here is the immuneACCESS table cut down to in-frame rearrangements. Part of the clones is not present; checked against another copy, under half of the missing clones reflect an unresolved V gene, and the others are unexplained. From that table come the V and J calls and clone size; the DNA was used to work out D and trimming. In all, the sample holds around 200,000 clones, and approximately 81% of those were seen once. The ten largest clones represent around 5% of the sample.

Input material: peripheral blood. Here the chain combines TRBV14 and TRBJ1-2; the D segment cannot be called with confidence. This clonotype was obtained from a woman older than 75 with acute or convalescent COVID-19. The CDR3 corresponds to CASSQDAGYGYTF. The nucleotide sequence is given as TGTGCCAGCAGCCAAGATGCGGGGTATGGCTACACCTTC.